This T cell receptor (beta chain) was retrieved from a study of cytomegalovirus exposure and HLA in healthy donors. Germline CDR1 MNHNY, CDR2 SVGAGI (reference sequence). J lost 10 bases, V lost 2 bases, and 6 bases had no gene match. The CDR3 has 15 amino acids. The PCR had 60 Vbeta and 13 Jbeta primers. Here immunoSEQ multiplex PCR was the method, and the copy in TCRdb shows in-frame clones only, minus some. The sample consists of about 150,000 clones, over 80% of them appearing once. J is TRBJ1-6 and V is TRBV6-6; TRBD1 matches at 9 bases. The sequencing input was PBMCs. The source is a male donor in good health and CMV-seronegative. The CDR3: CASSYPRTGVSPLHF. The CDR3 coding sequence is TGTGCCAGCAGTTACCCCAGGACAGGGGTCTCACCCCTCCACTTT.